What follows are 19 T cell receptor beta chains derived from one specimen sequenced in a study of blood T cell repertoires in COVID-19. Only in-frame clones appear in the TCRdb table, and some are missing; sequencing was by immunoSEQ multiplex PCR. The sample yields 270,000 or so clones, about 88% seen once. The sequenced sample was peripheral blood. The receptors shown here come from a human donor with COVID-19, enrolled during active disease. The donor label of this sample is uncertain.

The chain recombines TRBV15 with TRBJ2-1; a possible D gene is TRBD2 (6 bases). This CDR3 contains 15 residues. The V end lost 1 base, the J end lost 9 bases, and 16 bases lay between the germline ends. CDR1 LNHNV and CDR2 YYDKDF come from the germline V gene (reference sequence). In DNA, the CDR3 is TGTGCCACCAGCAGAGGGAGGGGCTTCGAGGGTGAGCAGTTCTTC. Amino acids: CATSRGRGFEGEQFF.

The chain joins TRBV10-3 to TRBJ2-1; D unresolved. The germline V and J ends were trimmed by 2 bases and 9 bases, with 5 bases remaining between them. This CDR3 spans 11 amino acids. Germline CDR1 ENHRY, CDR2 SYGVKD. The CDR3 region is CAISETGEQFF. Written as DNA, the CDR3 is TGTGCCATCAGTGAGACGGGTGAGCAGTTCTTC.

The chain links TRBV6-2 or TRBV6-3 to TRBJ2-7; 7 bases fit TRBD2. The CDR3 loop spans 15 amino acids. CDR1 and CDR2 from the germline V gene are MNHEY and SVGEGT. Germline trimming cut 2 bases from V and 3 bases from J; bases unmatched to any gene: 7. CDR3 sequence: CASSYRLAGNYEQYF. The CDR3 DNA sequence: TGTGCCAGCAGTTACCGACTAGCCGGGAACTACGAGCAGTACTTC.

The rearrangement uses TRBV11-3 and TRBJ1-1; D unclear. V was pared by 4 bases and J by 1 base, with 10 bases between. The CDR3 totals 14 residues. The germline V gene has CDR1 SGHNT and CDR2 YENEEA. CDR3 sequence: CASSSSGGNTEAFF. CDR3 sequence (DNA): TGTGCCAGCAGCTCGTCAGGTGGGAACACTGAAGCTTTCTTT.

The CDR3: CASRPASGLSNYGYTF. In nucleotides, the CDR3 is TGTGCCAGCAGACCCGCGTCGGGTTTATCTAACTATGGCTACACCTTC. The J gene is TRBJ1-2, the V gene TRBV7-2; D remains ambiguous. There are 16 residues in the CDR3. CDR1 and CDR2 from the germline V gene are SGHTA and FQGNSA. V dropped 6 bases and J dropped 0 bases, with 17 bases sitting between them.

The CDR3 DNA reads TGTGCCAGTTTAGCCGGGACAGGGGGCTTCTACCAGCCCCAGCATTTT. Its protein product is CASLAGTGGFYQPQHF. J is TRBJ1-5 and V is TRBV19, with 12 bases that match TRBD1. The junction had 12 bases not matched to a gene; V was cut back by 8 bases and J by 7 bases. The CDR3 runs 16 residues. Germline CDR1 LNHDA, CDR2 SQIVND (reference sequence).

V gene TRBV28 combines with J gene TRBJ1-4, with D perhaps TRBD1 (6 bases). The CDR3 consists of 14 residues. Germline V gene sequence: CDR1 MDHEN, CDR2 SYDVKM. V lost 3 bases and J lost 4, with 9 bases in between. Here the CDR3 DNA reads TGTGCCAGCAGTTTGGGACAAAGTAATGAAAAACTGTTTTTT. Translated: CASSLGQSNEKLFF.

The CDR3 reads CASSFGTGLEAEAFF. CDR3 sequence (DNA): TGTGCCAGCAGCTTCGGGACAGGGTTAGAGGCTGAAGCTTTCTTT. This chain links TRBV5-6 with TRBJ1-1; 9 bases map to TRBD1. Germline values: CDR1 SGHDT, CDR2 YYEEEE. V was pared by 2 bases and J by 6 bases, with 8 bases of the junction left unmatched. The CDR3 covers 15 residues.

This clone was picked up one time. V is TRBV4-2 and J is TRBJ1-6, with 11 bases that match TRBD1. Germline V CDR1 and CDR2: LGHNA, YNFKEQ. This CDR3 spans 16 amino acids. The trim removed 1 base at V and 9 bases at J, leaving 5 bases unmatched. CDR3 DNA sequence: TGTGCCAGCAGCCAAGTAAGGGGACAGGGGGGTTCACCCCTCCACTTT. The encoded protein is CASSQVRGQGGSPLHF.

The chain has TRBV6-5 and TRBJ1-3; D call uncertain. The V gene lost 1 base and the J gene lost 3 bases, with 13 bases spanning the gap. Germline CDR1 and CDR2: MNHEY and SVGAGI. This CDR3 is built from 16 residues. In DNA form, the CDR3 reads TGTGCCAGCAGTTACTTAAGCAGATCGGGTGGAAACACCATATATTTT. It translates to CASSYLSRSGGNTIYF.

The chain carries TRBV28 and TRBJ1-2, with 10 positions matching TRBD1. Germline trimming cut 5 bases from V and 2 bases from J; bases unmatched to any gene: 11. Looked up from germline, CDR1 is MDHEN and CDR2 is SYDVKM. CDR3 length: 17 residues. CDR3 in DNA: TGTGCCAGCAGTCAGGTCGGGACAGGGGCTCCCAACTATGGCTACACCTTC. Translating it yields CASSQVGTGAPNYGYTF.

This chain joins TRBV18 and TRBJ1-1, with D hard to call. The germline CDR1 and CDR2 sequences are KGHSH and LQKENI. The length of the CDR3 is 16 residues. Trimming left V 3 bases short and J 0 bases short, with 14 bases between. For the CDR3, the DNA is TGTGCCAGCTCACCTAGCCTAGGCCTAATGAACACTGAAGCTTTCTTT. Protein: CASSPSLGLMNTEAFF.

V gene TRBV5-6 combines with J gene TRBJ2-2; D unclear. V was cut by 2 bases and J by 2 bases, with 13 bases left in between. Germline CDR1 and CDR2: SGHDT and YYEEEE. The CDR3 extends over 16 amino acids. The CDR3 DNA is TGTGCCAGCAGCTTAATAACAGACCCCAACACCGGGGAGCTGTTTTTT. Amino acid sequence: CASSLITDPNTGELFF.

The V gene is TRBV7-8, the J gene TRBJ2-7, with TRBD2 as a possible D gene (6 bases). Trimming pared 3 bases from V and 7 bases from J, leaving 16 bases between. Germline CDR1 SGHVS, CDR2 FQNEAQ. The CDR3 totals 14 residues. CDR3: CASSFALSRGEQYF. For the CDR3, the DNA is TGTGCCAGCAGCTTCGCTTTATCACGGGGGGAGCAGTACTTC.

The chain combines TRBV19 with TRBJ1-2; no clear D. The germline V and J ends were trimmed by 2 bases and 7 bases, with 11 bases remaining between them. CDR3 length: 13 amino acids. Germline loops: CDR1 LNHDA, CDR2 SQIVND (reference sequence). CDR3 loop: CASSIITRGGYTF. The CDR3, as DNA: TGTGCCAGTAGTATAATTACTCGGGGTGGCTACACCTTC.

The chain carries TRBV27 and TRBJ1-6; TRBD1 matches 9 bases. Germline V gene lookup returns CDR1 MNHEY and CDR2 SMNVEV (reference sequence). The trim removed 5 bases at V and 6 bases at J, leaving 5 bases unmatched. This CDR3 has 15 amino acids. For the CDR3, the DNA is TGTGCCAGCAGTAGGGCGGGACAGGGTAATTCACCCCTCCACTTT. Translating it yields CASSRAGQGNSPLHF.

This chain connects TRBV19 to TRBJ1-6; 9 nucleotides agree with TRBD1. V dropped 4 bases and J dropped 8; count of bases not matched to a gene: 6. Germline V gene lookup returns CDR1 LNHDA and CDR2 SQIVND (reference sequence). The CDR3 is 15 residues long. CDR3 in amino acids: CASSNPGQGHSPLHF. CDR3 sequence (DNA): TGTGCCAGTAGTAACCCGGGACAGGGTCATTCACCCCTCCACTTT.

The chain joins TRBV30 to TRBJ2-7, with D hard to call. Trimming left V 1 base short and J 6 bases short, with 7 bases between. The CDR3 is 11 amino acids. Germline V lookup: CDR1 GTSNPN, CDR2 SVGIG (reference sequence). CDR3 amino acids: CAWSALFEQYF. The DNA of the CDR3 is TGTGCCTGGAGTGCCCTATTCGAGCAGTACTTC.

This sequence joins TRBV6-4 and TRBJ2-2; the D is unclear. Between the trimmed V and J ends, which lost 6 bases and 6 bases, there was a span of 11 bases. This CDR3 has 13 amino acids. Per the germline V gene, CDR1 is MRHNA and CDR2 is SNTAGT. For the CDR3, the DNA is TGTGCCAGCAGCCCGGAGTTGGCCGGGGAGCTGTTTTTT. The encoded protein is CASSPELAGELFF.